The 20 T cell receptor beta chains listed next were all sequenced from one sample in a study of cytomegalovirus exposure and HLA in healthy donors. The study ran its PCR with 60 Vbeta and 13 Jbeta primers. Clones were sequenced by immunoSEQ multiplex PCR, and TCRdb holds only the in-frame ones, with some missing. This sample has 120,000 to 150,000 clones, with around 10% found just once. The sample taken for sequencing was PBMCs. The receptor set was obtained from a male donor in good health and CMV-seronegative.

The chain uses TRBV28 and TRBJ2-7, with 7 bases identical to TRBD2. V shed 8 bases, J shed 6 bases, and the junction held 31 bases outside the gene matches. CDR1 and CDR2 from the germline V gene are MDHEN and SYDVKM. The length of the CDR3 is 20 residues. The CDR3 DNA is TGTGCCAGCGGGCACAGTGAGTGGGGTCTAGCGGCAGTGTCTGGGGGCGAGCAGTACTTC. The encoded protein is CASGHSEWGLAAVSGGEQYF.

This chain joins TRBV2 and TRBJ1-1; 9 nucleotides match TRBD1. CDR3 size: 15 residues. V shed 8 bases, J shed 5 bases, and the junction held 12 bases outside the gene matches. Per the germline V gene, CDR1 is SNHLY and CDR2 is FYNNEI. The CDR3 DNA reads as TGTGCCAGCGGGGAGGAGGGACAGGGCGGGACTGAAGCTTTCTTT. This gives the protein CASGEEGQGGTEAFF.

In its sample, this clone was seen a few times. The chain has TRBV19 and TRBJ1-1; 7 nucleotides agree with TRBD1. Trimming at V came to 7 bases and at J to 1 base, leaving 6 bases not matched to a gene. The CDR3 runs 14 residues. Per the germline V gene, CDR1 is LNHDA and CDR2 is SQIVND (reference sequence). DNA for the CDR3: TGTGCCAGTACCGCGGGACAGAAGAACACTGAAGCTTTCTTT. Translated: CASTAGQKNTEAFF.

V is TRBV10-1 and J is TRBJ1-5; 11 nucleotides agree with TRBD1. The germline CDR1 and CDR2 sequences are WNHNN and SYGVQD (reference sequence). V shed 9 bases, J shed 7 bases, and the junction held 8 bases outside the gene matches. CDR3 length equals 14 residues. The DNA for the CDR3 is TGCGCCAGGCCCGGACAGGGGGCTCGGCAGCCCCAGCATTTT. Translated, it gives CARPGQGARQPQHF.

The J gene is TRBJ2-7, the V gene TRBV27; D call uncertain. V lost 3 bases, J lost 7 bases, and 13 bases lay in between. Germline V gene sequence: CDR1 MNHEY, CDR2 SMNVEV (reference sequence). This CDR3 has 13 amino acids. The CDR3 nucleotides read TGTGCCAGCAGTTTCCACGACACAGCAGAGCAGTACTTC. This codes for CASSFHDTAEQYF.

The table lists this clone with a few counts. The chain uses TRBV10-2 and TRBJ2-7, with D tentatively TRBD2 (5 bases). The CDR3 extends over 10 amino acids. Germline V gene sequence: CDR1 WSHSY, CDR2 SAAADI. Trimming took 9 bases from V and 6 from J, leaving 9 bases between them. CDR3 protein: CASGECEQYF. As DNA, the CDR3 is TGCGCCAGTGGGGAGTGCGAGCAGTACTTC.

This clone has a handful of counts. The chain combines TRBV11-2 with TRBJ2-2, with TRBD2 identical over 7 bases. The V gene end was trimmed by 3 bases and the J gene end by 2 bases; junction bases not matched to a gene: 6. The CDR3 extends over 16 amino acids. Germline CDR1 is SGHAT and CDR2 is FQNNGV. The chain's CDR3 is CASSFFLADNTGELFF. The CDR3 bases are TGTGCCAGCAGCTTCTTCCTAGCGGACAACACCGGGGAGCTGTTTTTT.

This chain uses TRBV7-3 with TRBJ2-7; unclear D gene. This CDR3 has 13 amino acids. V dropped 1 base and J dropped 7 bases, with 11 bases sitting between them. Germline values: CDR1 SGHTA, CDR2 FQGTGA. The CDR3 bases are TGTGCCAGCAGCTTAAATCCTGGTCGGGAGCAGTACTTC. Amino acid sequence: CASSLNPGREQYF.

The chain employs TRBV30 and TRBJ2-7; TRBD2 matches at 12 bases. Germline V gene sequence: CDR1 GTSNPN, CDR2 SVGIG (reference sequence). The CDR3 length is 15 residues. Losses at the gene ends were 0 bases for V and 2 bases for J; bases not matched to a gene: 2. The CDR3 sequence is CAWSVGLAGTYEQYF. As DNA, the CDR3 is TGTGCCTGGAGTGTTGGACTAGCGGGGACCTACGAGCAGTACTTC.

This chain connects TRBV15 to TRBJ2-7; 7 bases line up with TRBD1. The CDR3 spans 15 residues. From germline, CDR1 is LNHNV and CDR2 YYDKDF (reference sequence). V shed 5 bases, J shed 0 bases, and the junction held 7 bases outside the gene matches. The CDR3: CATSGLTGNSYEQYF. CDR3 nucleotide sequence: TGTGCCACCAGCGGACTGACAGGGAACTCCTACGAGCAGTACTTC.

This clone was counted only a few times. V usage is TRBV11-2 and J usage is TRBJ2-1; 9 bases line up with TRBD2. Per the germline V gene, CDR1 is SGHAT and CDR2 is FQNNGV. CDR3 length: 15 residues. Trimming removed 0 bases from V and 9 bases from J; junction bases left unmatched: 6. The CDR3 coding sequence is TGTGCCAGCAGCTTAGAAAGCGCGGGGGGGACTGAGCAGTTCTTC. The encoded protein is CASSLESAGGTEQFF.

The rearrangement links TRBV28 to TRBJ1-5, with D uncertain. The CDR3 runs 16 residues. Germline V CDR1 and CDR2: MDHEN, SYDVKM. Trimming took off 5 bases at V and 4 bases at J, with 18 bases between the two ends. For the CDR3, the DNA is TGTGCCAGCAGTCCACCCTTACTACATAGAAATCAGCCCCAGCATTTT. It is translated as CASSPPLLHRNQPQHF.

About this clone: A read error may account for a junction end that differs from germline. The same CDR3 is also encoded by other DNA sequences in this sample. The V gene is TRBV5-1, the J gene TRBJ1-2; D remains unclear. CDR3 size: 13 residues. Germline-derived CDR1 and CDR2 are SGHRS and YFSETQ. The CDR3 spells CASSPGSNYGYTF. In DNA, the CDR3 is TGCGCCAGCAGTCCCGGTTCTAACTACGGCTACACCTTC.

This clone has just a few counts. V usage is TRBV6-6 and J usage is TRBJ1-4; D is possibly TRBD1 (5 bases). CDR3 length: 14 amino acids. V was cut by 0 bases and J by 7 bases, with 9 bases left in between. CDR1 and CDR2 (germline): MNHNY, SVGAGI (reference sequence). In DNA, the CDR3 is TGTGCCAGCAGTTACTCGACGGGGGGTGAAAAACTGTTTTTT. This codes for CASSYSTGGEKLFF.

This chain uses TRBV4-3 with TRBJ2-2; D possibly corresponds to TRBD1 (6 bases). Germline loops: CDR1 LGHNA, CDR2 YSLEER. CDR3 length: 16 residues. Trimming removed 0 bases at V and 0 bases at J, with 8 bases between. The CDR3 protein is CASSQDEGANTGELFF. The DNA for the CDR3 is TGCGCCAGCAGCCAAGATGAGGGGGCGAACACCGGGGAGCTGTTTTTT.

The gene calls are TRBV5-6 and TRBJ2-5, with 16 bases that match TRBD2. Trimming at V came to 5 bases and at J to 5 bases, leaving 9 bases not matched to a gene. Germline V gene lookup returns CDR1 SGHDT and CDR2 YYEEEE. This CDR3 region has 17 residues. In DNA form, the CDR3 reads TGTGCCAGCAGTTCTCCGGGACTAGCGGGGGGGCTTGAGACCCAGTACTTC. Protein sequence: CASSSPGLAGGLETQYF.

CDR3 DNA sequence: TGTGCCAGCAGTCAAACTAGCGGGAGCTCCTACGAGCAGTACTTC. The encoded protein is CASSQTSGSSYEQYF. This chain joins TRBV28 and TRBJ2-7; 11 bases match TRBD2. Germline values: CDR1 MDHEN, CDR2 SYDVKM. The V and J ends lost 5 bases and 0 bases, in that order; junction bases with no gene match: 3. CDR3 length equals 15 residues. The entire variable domain, with the rest obtained from reference TRBV28 and TRBJ2-7, is as follows: DVKVTQSSRYLVKRTGEKVFLECVQDMDHENMFWYRQDPGLGLRLIYFSYDVKMKEKGDIPEGYSVSREKKERFSLILESASTNQTSMYLCASSQTSGSSYEQYFGPGTRLTVT.

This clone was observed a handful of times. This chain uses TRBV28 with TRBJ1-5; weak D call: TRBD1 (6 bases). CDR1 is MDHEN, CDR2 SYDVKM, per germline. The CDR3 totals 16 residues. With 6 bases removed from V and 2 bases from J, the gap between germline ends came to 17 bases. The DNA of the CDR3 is TGTGCCAGCAGCCAAACAACAGGGTTTGGCAATCAGCCCCAGCATTTT. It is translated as CASSQTTGFGNQPQHF.

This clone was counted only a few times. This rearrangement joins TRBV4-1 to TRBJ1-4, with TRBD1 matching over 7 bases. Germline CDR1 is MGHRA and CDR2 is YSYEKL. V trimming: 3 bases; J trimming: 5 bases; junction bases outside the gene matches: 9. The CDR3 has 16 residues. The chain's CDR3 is CASSHPPGQRNEKLFF. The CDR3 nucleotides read TGCGCCAGCAGCCATCCCCCGGGACAGCGGAATGAAAAACTGTTTTTT.

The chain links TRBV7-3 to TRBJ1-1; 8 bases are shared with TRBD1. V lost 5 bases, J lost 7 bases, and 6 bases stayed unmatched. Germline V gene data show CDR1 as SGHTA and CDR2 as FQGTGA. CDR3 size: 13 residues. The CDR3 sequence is CASSSDRGREAFF. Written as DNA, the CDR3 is TGTGCCAGCAGCAGCGACAGGGGACGTGAAGCTTTCTTT. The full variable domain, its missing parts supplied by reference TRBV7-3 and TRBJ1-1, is GAGVSQTPSNKVTEKGKYVELRCDPISGHTALYWYRQSLGQGPEFLIYFQGTGAADDSGLPNDRFFAVRPEGSVSTLKIQRTERGDSAVYLCASSSDRGREAFFGQGTRLTVV.